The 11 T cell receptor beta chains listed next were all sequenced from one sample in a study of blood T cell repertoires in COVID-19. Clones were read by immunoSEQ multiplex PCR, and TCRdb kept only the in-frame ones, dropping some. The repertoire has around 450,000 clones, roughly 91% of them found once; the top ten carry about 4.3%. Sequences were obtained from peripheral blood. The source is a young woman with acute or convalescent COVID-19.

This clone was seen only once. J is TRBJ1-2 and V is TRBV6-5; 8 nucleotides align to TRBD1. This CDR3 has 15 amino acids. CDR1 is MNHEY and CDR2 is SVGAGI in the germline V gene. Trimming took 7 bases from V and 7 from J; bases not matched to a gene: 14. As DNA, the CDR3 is TGTGCCAGCACCCTAGGACAGGGTTATAGGAGTGGCTACACCTTC. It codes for CASTLGQGYRSGYTF.

CDR3 in amino acids: CASSHGEYRGRGQPQHF. The CDR3 nucleotides read TGTGCCAGCAGCCACGGGGAGTACAGGGGGCGCGGTCAGCCCCAGCATTTT. The chain uses TRBV3-1 (or the pseudogene TRBV3-2) and TRBJ1-5, with 9 bases aligning to TRBD1. Looked up from germline, CDR1 is LGHDT and CDR2 is YNNKEL (reference sequence). V was pared by 3 bases and J by 6 bases, with 12 bases of the junction left unmatched. The CDR3 spans 17 residues.

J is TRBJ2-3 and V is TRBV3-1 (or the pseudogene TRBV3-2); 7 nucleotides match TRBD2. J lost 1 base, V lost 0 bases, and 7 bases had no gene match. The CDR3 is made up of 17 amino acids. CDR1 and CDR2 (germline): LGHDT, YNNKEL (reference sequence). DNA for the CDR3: TGTGCCAGCAGCCAAGAATTGCTCCTAGCGGGCACAGATACGCAGTATTTT. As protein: CASSQELLLAGTDTQYF.

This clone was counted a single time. The chain's CDR3 is CASSQSGGSGVGGYTF. The CDR3 DNA reads as TGCGCCAGCAGTCAATCCGGGGGGTCCGGCGTGGGCGGCTACACCTTC. The chain employs TRBV23-1 and TRBJ1-2; D possibly corresponds to TRBD1 (5 bases). TRBV23-1 counts as an open reading frame of uncertain function. Trimming pared 0 bases from V and 8 bases from J, leaving 19 bases between. The CDR3 sequence is 16 residues long.

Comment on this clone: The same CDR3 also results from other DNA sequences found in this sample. The CDR3 sequence: CASSSSGLLNEQFF. The CDR3 DNA sequence: TGTGCCAGCAGTTCCTCGGGACTCTTGAATGAGCAGTTCTTC. The V call is TRBV6-2 or TRBV6-3, the J call TRBJ2-1, with a weak D call TRBD2 (6 bases). With 4 bases removed from V and 7 bases from J, the gap between germline ends came to 14 bases. The CDR3 covers 14 residues. CDR1 is MNHEY, CDR2 SVGEGT, per germline.

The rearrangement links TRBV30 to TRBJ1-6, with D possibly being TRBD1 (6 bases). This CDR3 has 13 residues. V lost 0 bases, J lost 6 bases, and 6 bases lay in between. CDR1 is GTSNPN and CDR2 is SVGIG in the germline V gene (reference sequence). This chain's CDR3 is CAWSVQGNSPLHF. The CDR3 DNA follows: TGTGCCTGGAGTGTACAGGGTAATTCACCCCTCCACTTT.

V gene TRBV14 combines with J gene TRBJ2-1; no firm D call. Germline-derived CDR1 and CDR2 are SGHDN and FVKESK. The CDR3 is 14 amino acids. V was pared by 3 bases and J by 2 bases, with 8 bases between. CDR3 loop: CASSQRTTYNEQFF. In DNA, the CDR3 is TGTGCCAGCAGCCAGAGAACGACCTACAATGAGCAGTTCTTC.

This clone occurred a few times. The CDR3 nucleotides read TGCGCCAGCAGCTTCCAAATCGGGGGGGCCGCCGATGAGCAGTTCTTC. This translates into CASSFQIGGAADEQFF. The chain combines TRBV5-1 with TRBJ2-1; the match to TRBD2 covers 8 bases. The CDR3 consists of 16 residues. V dropped 2 bases and J dropped 8; count of bases not matched to a gene: 12. The germline V gene has CDR1 SGHRS and CDR2 YFSETQ. The full variable domain, its missing parts supplied by reference TRBV5-1 and TRBJ2-1, is KAGVTQTPRYLIKTRGQQVTLSCSPISGHRSVSWYQQTPGQGLQFLFEYFSETQRNKGNFPGRFSGRQFSNSRSEMNVSTLELGDSALYLCASSFQIGGAADEQFFGPGTRLTVL.

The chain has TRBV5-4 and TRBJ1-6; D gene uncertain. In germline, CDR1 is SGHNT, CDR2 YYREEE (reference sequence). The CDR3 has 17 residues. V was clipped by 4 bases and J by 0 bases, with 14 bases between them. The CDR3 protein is CASSLGPKSSYNSPLHF. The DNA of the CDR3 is TGTGCCAGCAGCCTGGGCCCCAAGAGCTCCTATAATTCACCCCTCCACTTT.

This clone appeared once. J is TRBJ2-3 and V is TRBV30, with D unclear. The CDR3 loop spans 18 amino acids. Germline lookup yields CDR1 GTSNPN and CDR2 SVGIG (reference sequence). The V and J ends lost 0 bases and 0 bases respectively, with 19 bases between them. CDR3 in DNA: TGTGCCTGGAGTGTACCCACCGTCCAGTGGAGTAGCACAGATACGCAGTATTTT. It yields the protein CAWSVPTVQWSSTDTQYF. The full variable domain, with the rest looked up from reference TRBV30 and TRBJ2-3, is SQTIHQWPATLVQPVGSPLSLECTVEGTSNPNLYWYRQAAGRGLQLLFYSVGIGQISSEVPQNLSASRPQDRQFILSSKKLLLSDSGFYLCAWSVPTVQWSSTDTQYFGPGTRLTVL.

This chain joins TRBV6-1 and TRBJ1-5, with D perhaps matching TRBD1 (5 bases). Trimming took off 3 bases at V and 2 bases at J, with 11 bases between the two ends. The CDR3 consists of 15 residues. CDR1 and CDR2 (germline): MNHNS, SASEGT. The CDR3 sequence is CASSEEGVGNQPQHF. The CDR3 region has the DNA TGTGCCAGCAGTGAGGAAGGGGTTGGCAATCAGCCCCAGCATTTT.